The next 20 T cell receptor beta chains were all read from a single sample in a study of T-cell reconstitution after alpha-beta-depleted transplantation in children. A library of TCRbeta sequences, prepared with unique molecular identifiers, was generated. TCRdb redid the calling of the PCR reads with MiXCR, one entry per CDR3 protein. This sample yields around 200,000 distinct CDR3 sequences, of which roughly 7.5% are seen a single time; 3% to 3.5% belongs to the top ten. The sequenced sample was PBMCs from the stem cell graft donor, obtained from the stem cell graft. These receptors all come from a human donor who donated a stem cell graft to a child with Wiskott-Aldrich syndrome.

This clonotype was detected ten times or more. The rearrangement links TRBV20-1 to TRBJ1-1; unclear D gene. This CDR3 region has 14 residues. CDR1 DFQATT and CDR2 SNEGSKA come from the germline V gene (reference sequence). V was shortened by 0 bases and J by 1 base, with 9 bases between the two germline ends. The CDR3 DNA reads TGCAGTGCTAGAGAGGATCAGAGGAACACTGAAGCTTTCTTT. Translating gives CSAREDQRNTEAFF.

This clonotype has at least ten counts. The rearrangement joins TRBV28 to TRBJ2-5; D may correspond to TRBD1 or TRBD2 (6 bases each). This CDR3 has 16 residues. Germline V gives CDR1 MDHEN, CDR2 SYDVKM. V lost 5 bases to trimming and J lost 1 base, with 17 bases between them. The CDR3 DNA reads as TGTGCCAGCAGTCCACCGGGGGCAAGCGTCCAAGAGACCCAGTACTTC. Protein product: CASSPPGASVQETQYF.

This clonotype showed up just a few times. The chain joins TRBV4-1 to TRBJ1-5; the D is unclear. Germline CDR1 and CDR2: MGHRA and YSYEKL. Trimming left V 0 bases short and J 7 bases short, with 13 bases between. This CDR3 spans 15 amino acids. The CDR3 here is CASSQELDRGQPQHF. CDR3 nucleotide sequence: TGCGCCAGCAGCCAAGAATTGGACCGGGGACAGCCCCAGCATTTT.

This clonotype was observed many times. The chain has TRBV20-1 and TRBJ2-5; TRBD2 aligns across 10 bases. V dropped 2 bases and J dropped 1; count of bases not matched to a gene: 4. The germline CDR1 and CDR2 sequences are DFQATT and SNEGSKA (reference sequence). The CDR3 is 15 amino acids. DNA of the CDR3: TGCAGTGCTAGAAGTGGGACTAGCGTCCAAGAGACCCAGTACTTC. Its protein is CSARSGTSVQETQYF.

This clonotype was counted many times. The gene calls are TRBV7-8 and TRBJ1-5; 10 bases align to TRBD1. Germline assignment: CDR1 SGHVS and CDR2 FQNEAQ. With 1 base clipped from V and 11 bases from J, the junction kept 5 bases outside the gene matches. This CDR3 comprises 14 residues. The CDR3 region has the DNA TGTGCCAGCAGCTTAGGGACAGGGGGAACAACCCAGCATTTT. It encodes CASSLGTGGTTQHF.

This chain joins TRBV4-2 and TRBJ1-1; D is possibly TRBD1 (5 bases). Germline V gene sequence: CDR1 LGHNA, CDR2 YNFKEQ. The CDR3 is 15 residues long. V was pared by 0 bases and J by 1 base, with 9 bases between. CDR3 DNA: TGTGCCAGCAGCCAAGATTGGGACTGGAACACTGAAGCTTTCTTT. Its protein is CASSQDWDWNTEAFF.

The CDR3 spells CASSSPGAETQYF. The CDR3 DNA sequence: TGCGCCAGCAGCTCACCAGGGGCGGAGACCCAGTACTTC. This chain links TRBV5-1 with TRBJ2-5; maybe TRBD1 (6 bases). V was trimmed by 3 bases and J by 5 bases, leaving 11 bases between them. The CDR3 is 13 amino acids. In germline, CDR1 is SGHRS, CDR2 YFSETQ.

This clonotype was seen at least ten times. V and J are TRBV10-3 and TRBJ1-5; possibly TRBD1 for D (6 bases). The CDR3 covers 15 residues. With 3 bases removed from V and 0 bases from J, the gap between germline ends came to 9 bases. Germline CDR1 ENHRY, CDR2 SYGVKD. The CDR3 nucleotides read TGTGCCATCAGTGAAGGACAGTCTAGCAATCAGCCCCAGCATTTT. Protein product: CAISEGQSSNQPQHF.

This clonotype was picked up many times. V usage is TRBV11-2 and J usage is TRBJ2-1, with 10 nucleotides matching TRBD2. The germline gives CDR1 SGHAT, CDR2 FQNNGV. CDR3 length: 17 residues. V was clipped by 0 bases and J by 4 bases; unmatched bases: 6. CDR3: CASSLEASGSTYNEQFF. CDR3 nucleotide sequence: TGTGCCAGCAGCTTAGAGGCTAGCGGGAGTACTTACAATGAGCAGTTCTTC.

Of note for this clonotype: A clone one base away is much larger, so this may be a read error. This rearrangement joins TRBV7-7 to TRBJ2-5; D remains ambiguous. The CDR3 spans 13 residues. Looked up from germline, CDR1 is SSHAT and CDR2 is FNYEAQ (reference sequence). V was pared by 4 bases and J by 1 base, with 7 bases between. DNA of the CDR3: TGTGCCAGCAGCTCCGTCCTCCAAGAGACCCAGTACTTC. The encoded protein is CASSSVLQETQYF.

This clonotype was detected many times. This chain connects TRBV18 to TRBJ2-5, with 7 nucleotides matching TRBD1. The CDR3 length is 14 residues. V shed 4 bases and J 4 bases; nucleotides not matched to a gene: 6. Looked up from germline, CDR1 is KGHSH and CDR2 is LQKENI. The CDR3 sequence is CASSLAAGGETQYF. CDR3 sequence (DNA): TGTGCCAGCTCACTTGCGGCAGGGGGAGAGACCCAGTACTTC. Variable domain in full (rest from reference TRBV18 and TRBJ2-5): NAGVMQNPRHLVRRRGQEARLRCSPMKGHSHVYWYRQLPEEGLKFMVYLQKENIIDESGMPKERFSAEFPKEGPSILRIQQVVRGDSAAYFCASSLAAGGETQYFGPGTRLLVL.

This clonotype was detected only a few times. The rearrangement joins TRBV7-9 to TRBJ1-1, with unresolved D. This CDR3 has 15 residues. Germline V gives CDR1 SEHNR, CDR2 FQNEAQ (reference sequence). V was trimmed by 5 bases and J by 3 bases, leaving 16 bases between them. The CDR3 protein is CASSPRPRDDTEAFF. CDR3 bases: TGTGCCAGCAGCCCTAGGCCTCGGGATGACACTGAAGCTTTCTTT.

This clonotype was counted at least ten times. The V and J genes are TRBV13 and TRBJ2-7; D gene uncertain. The ends were cut back, 6 bases at V and 0 bases at J, with 12 bases in the middle. The germline gives CDR1 PRHDT, CDR2 FYEKMQ (reference sequence). The CDR3 length is 14 residues. CDR3 residues: CASSRSGYSYEQYF. The DNA of the CDR3 is TGTGCCAGCAGTCGATCAGGTTACTCCTACGAGCAGTACTTC.

This clonotype was observed at least ten times. The chain has TRBV12-3 or TRBV12-4 and TRBJ2-7; 8 nucleotides line up with TRBD2. The CDR3 sequence is 17 residues long. The V gene end was trimmed by 4 bases and the J gene end by 0 bases; junction bases not matched to a gene: 11. The CDR3 loop is CASSYKSGTRRSYEQYF. CDR3 bases: TGTGCCAGCAGTTATAAATCCGGGACTAGGCGCTCCTACGAGCAGTACTTC.

This clonotype was detected ten times or more. The CDR3 bases are TGTGCCAGCAGCTTCGATCACGAGCAGTACTTC. Protein product: CASSFDHEQYF. The J gene is TRBJ2-7, the V gene TRBV5-5; D ambiguous. Between the trimmed V and J ends, which lost 2 bases and 5 bases, there was a span of 5 bases. The CDR3 extends over 11 amino acids. Germline V gene data show CDR1 as SGHKS and CDR2 as YYEKEE (reference sequence).

The chain uses TRBV7-2 and TRBJ1-5; D unresolved. Germline V gene lookup returns CDR1 SGHTA and CDR2 FQGNSA. V lost 5 bases and J 3 bases, leaving 8 bases between the germline ends. The CDR3 runs 13 residues. The CDR3 reads CASSAQNNQPQHF. In nucleotides, the CDR3 is TGTGCCAGCAGCGCCCAAAACAATCAGCCCCAGCATTTT. The full variable domain, in which reference TRBV7-2 and TRBJ1-5 provide the parts outside the CDR3, is GAGVSQSPSNKVTEKGKDVELRCDPISGHTALYWYRQSLGQGLEFLIYFQGNSAPDKSGLPSDRFSAERTGGSVSTLTIQRTQQEDSAVYLCASSAQNNQPQHFGDGTRLSIL.

The V call is TRBV15, the J call TRBJ2-3; 13 positions agree with TRBD2. The CDR3 length is 20 residues. V dropped 3 bases and J dropped 6; count of bases not matched to a gene: 18. Looked up from germline, CDR1 is LNHNV and CDR2 is YYDKDF (reference sequence). CDR3 nucleotides: TGTGCCACCAGCAGCCACCTTGGGACTAGCGGGGCCCAGCCCCACGATACGCAGTATTTT. Protein: CATSSHLGTSGAQPHDTQYF.

Only a few counts were recorded for this clonotype. The chain recombines TRBV12-3 or TRBV12-4 with TRBJ2-2; D not certain. With 4 bases removed from V and 6 bases from J, the gap between germline ends came to 15 bases. The CDR3 totals 15 residues. CDR3 sequence: CASSSTTNSPGELFF. The CDR3 DNA is TGTGCCAGCAGTTCCACTACCAATTCCCCCGGGGAGCTGTTTTTT.

This clonotype was seen many times. The V and J genes are TRBV12-3 or TRBV12-4 and TRBJ2-1; D is uncertain. Trimming pared 0 bases from V and 5 bases from J, leaving 5 bases between. CDR3 length equals 13 residues. CDR3 DNA: TGTGCCAGCAGTTTAGCGGGCAACAATGAGCAGTTCTTC. It is translated as CASSLAGNNEQFF.

In this sample, this clonotype turned up many times. The rearrangement joins TRBV5-8 to TRBJ1-2; D is perhaps TRBD1 (5 bases). This CDR3 contains 13 residues. Trimming cost V 0 bases and J 4 bases, with 7 bases left between them. The germline V gene encodes CDR1 SGHTS and CDR2 YDEGEE. CDR3 sequence reads: CASSLAGFYGYTF. The CDR3 DNA reads TGTGCCAGCAGCTTGGCAGGGTTCTATGGCTACACCTTC. The full variable domain, completed using reference TRBV5-8 and TRBJ1-2, is EAGVTQSPTHLIKTRGQQATLRCSPISGHTSVYWYQQALGLGLQFLLWYDEGEERNRGNFPPRFSGRQFPNYSSELNVNALELEDSALYLCASSLAGFYGYTFGSGTRLTVV.